Listed below are T cell receptor beta chains from one sample, sequenced in a study of blood T cell repertoires in COVID-19. The table came from immunoSEQ multiplex PCR; TCRdb's copy has only in-frame clones and leaves some out. Seen here are about 220,000 clones, around 84% observed once, and the top ten hold about 10%. The sequencing input was peripheral blood. These receptors came from a man aged 45-65 years with active or convalescent COVID-19. Both conserved end residues are part of each CDR3. The D gene is left open where the match is weak. Not all rows give a size; the values are once, few, many and, for expanded clones, a class.

v_call: TRBV4-2; j_call: TRBJ1-4; d_call: NA; clone_size: NA; cdr3_nt: TGTGCCAGCAGCCCGGACTTGGCAGGATTCGTTTCAACTAATGAAAAACTGTTTTTT; cdr3_aa: CASSPDLAGFVSTNEKLFF
v_call: TRBV24-1; j_call: TRBJ2-3; d_call: NA; clone_size: NA; cdr3_nt: TGTGCCACCAGTGATCGTACAGGGCCGCCAGATACGCAGTATTTT; cdr3_aa: CATSDRTGPPDTQYF
v_call: TRBV9; j_call: TRBJ2-1; d_call: TRBD1; clone_size: NA; cdr3_nt: TGTGCCAGCAGCGTAGCGGGACAGGGCCTTCTTTCTGCCTACAATGAGCAGTTCTTC; cdr3_aa: CASSVAGQGLLSAYNEQFF
v_call: TRBV6-4; j_call: TRBJ1-1; d_call: TRBD1; clone_size: NA; cdr3_nt: TGTGCCAGCAGAGAGACAGGGTACGGGAACACTGAAGCTTTCTTT; cdr3_aa: CASRETGYGNTEAFF
v_call: TRBV6-1; j_call: TRBJ1-2; d_call: NA; clone_size: NA; cdr3_nt: TGTGCCAGCAGTGAATCATGGGGCAACTATGGCTACACCTTC; cdr3_aa: CASSESWGNYGYTF
v_call: TRBV6-5; j_call: TRBJ1-2; d_call: TRBD1; clone_size: NA; cdr3_nt: TGTGCCAGCGGGATCAAGACAGGGACCTATGGCTACACCTTC; cdr3_aa: CASGIKTGTYGYTF
v_call: TRBV7-2; j_call: TRBJ2-1; d_call: TRBD2; clone_size: NA; cdr3_nt: TGTGCCAGCAGCTTAGCTCGTTTGGGAATTAGCGGGATTTTCTCCTACAATGAGCAGTTCTTC; cdr3_aa: CASSLARLGISGIFSYNEQFF
v_call: TRBV10-3; j_call: TRBJ2-3; d_call: TRBD2; clone_size: NA; cdr3_nt: TGTGCCTTAAGCGGGAGCAACACAGATACGCAGTATTTT; cdr3_aa: CALSGSNTDTQYF
v_call: TRBV11-3; j_call: TRBJ2-1; d_call: TRBD2; clone_size: few; cdr3_nt: TGTGCCAGCAGCTTAAGAGTGTTCGGCGCGGGAGAAGGGAATGAGCAGTTCTTC; cdr3_aa: CASSLRVFGAGEGNEQFF
v_call: TRBV2; j_call: TRBJ2-5; d_call: NA; clone_size: once; cdr3_nt: TGTGCCAGGGTTGGTCTAGGGAGGCCGTACCAAGAGACCCAGTACTTC; cdr3_aa: CARVGLGRPYQETQYF
v_call: TRBV10-3; j_call: TRBJ2-5; d_call: TRBD2; clone_size: NA; cdr3_nt: TGTGCCATCAGCGGGACTAGCGGACAAAGGGCCCAGTACTTC; cdr3_aa: CAISGTSGQRAQYF
v_call: TRBV11-2; j_call: TRBJ2-7; d_call: TRBD1; clone_size: NA; cdr3_nt: TGTGCCAGCAGCCTTTTAGGGGGACAGGGTTTTTACGAGCAGTACTTC; cdr3_aa: CASSLLGGQGFYEQYF
v_call: TRBV5-6; j_call: TRBJ1-1; d_call: NA; clone_size: many; cdr3_nt: TGTGCCAGCAGCCACTTCACTGAAGCTTTCTTT; cdr3_aa: CASSHFTEAFF
v_call: TRBV3-1/TRBV3-2; j_call: TRBJ2-5; d_call: TRBD2; clone_size: NA; cdr3_nt: TGTGCCAGCAGCCAAGCGTCGCGGGAGGCCCGGGAGACCCAGTACTTC; cdr3_aa: CASSQASREARETQYF
v_call: TRBV4-3; j_call: TRBJ1-1; d_call: TRBD1; clone_size: NA; cdr3_nt: TGCGCCAGCAGCCAAGAAGGATGGACAGGCTTGAACACTGAAGCTTTCTTT; cdr3_aa: CASSQEGWTGLNTEAFF
v_call: TRBV2; j_call: TRBJ2-5; d_call: NA; clone_size: NA; cdr3_nt: TGTGCCAGCAGTTCAACGGCTAGTTCCCTCGGAGAGACCCAGTACTTC; cdr3_aa: CASSSTASSLGETQYF
v_call: TRBV19; j_call: TRBJ2-7; d_call: TRBD2; clone_size: NA; cdr3_nt: TGTGCCAGTGACCCCCCCGGACTAGCGGGAGGGCCGGACGAGCAGTACTTC; cdr3_aa: CASDPPGLAGGPDEQYF
v_call: TRBV7-9; j_call: TRBJ2-3; d_call: TRBD1; clone_size: NA; cdr3_nt: TGTGCCAGCAGCTTTTCCCCAGGGACAGGTACGGATACGCAGTATTTT; cdr3_aa: CASSFSPGTGTDTQYF
v_call: TRBV28; j_call: TRBJ1-1; d_call: NA; clone_size: NA; cdr3_nt: TGTGCCAGCAGATCCGGACAACTTGGGAACACTGAAGCTTTCTTT; cdr3_aa: CASRSGQLGNTEAFF
v_call: TRBV7-8; j_call: TRBJ1-1; d_call: TRBD1; clone_size: NA; cdr3_nt: TGTGCCAGCAGCTCGAGGGGGCTGGGAACGAACACTGAAGCTTTCTTT; cdr3_aa: CASSSRGLGTNTEAFF
v_call: TRBV5-4; j_call: TRBJ1-3; d_call: TRBD1; clone_size: NA; cdr3_nt: TGTGCCAGCAGCTGGAGGGGGCCTGGAAACACCATATATTTT; cdr3_aa: CASSWRGPGNTIYF
v_call: TRBV7-8; j_call: TRBJ2-1; d_call: NA; clone_size: NA; cdr3_nt: TGTGCCAGCAGCCGAGTGGCTAGCGGGCCCCAGGGGGAGTTCTTC; cdr3_aa: CASSRVASGPQGEFF
v_call: TRBV12-1; j_call: TRBJ1-1; d_call: NA; clone_size: NA; cdr3_nt: NA; cdr3_aa: CASSFGTGTGVSTEAFF
v_call: TRBV29-1; j_call: TRBJ2-1; d_call: TRBD2; clone_size: NA; cdr3_nt: TGCAGCGTCGAGGGGCTAGCGGGAGGGATTGAGCAGTTCTTC; cdr3_aa: CSVEGLAGGIEQFF
v_call: TRBV7-9; j_call: TRBJ1-2; d_call: NA; clone_size: NA; cdr3_nt: TGTGCCAGCAGCTTAACACATGGCTACACCTTC; cdr3_aa: CASSLTHGYTF
v_call: TRBV15; j_call: TRBJ2-1; d_call: NA; clone_size: NA; cdr3_nt: TGTGCCACCAGCAGAGACGGCGGGGAGCAGTTCTTC; cdr3_aa: CATSRDGGEQFF
v_call: TRBV12-5; j_call: TRBJ1-1; d_call: NA; clone_size: NA; cdr3_nt: TGTGCTAGTGGTAAAACAGGGTTGGCTGAAGCTTTCTTT; cdr3_aa: CASGKTGLAEAFF
v_call: TRBV5-4; j_call: TRBJ2-7; d_call: TRBD2; clone_size: once; cdr3_nt: TGTGCCAGCAGCCTTAGGACTAGCGGGTACGAGCAGTACTTC; cdr3_aa: CASSLRTSGYEQYF
v_call: TRBV6-5; j_call: TRBJ2-5; d_call: NA; clone_size: NA; cdr3_nt: TGTGCCAGCAACCAACAGGAGTGGGCCCAGTACTTC; cdr3_aa: CASNQQEWAQYF
v_call: TRBV4-2; j_call: TRBJ1-4; d_call: NA; clone_size: NA; cdr3_nt: TGTGCCAGCAGCCAAGTAGGGGGTAGGGCGACTAATGAAAAACTGTTTTTT; cdr3_aa: CASSQVGGRATNEKLFF
v_call: TRBV7-9; j_call: TRBJ2-7; d_call: TRBD1; clone_size: once; cdr3_nt: TGTGCCAGCAGCTGGGGACAGGGGCCCTACGAGCAGTACTTC; cdr3_aa: CASSWGQGPYEQYF
v_call: TRBV24-1; j_call: TRBJ2-5; d_call: NA; clone_size: NA; cdr3_nt: TGTGCCACCAGTGATCCTAAATGGGAGACCCAGTACTTC; cdr3_aa: CATSDPKWETQYF
v_call: TRBV7-8; j_call: TRBJ1-5; d_call: NA; clone_size: NA; cdr3_nt: TGTGCCAGCAGCTTAGGGTCCGAGAGCAATCAGCCCCAGCATTTT; cdr3_aa: CASSLGSESNQPQHF
v_call: TRBV7-9; j_call: TRBJ2-3; d_call: TRBD1; clone_size: NA; cdr3_nt: TGTGCCAGCAGCCCCGGGACAGGGGTGACAGATACGCAGTATTTT; cdr3_aa: CASSPGTGVTDTQYF
v_call: TRBV6-6; j_call: TRBJ2-1; d_call: TRBD1; clone_size: NA; cdr3_nt: TGTGCCAGCAGTCTACAGGGGGCGGATTCGGGGAATGAGCAGTTCTTC; cdr3_aa: CASSLQGADSGNEQFF
v_call: TRBV4-3; j_call: TRBJ2-3; d_call: NA; clone_size: NA; cdr3_nt: TGCGCCAGCAGCCAAGAAGCCGGAGGGTGGTACACAGATACGCAGTATTTT; cdr3_aa: CASSQEAGGWYTDTQYF
v_call: TRBV6-2/TRBV6-3; j_call: TRBJ2-6; d_call: TRBD2; clone_size: once; cdr3_nt: TGTGCCAGCAGTGACGGACTAGCGGGCCGCTCTGGGGCCAACGTCCTGACTTTC; cdr3_aa: CASSDGLAGRSGANVLTF
v_call: TRBV3-1/TRBV3-2; j_call: TRBJ2-1; d_call: NA; clone_size: once; cdr3_nt: TGTGCCAGCAGCCAAGGACCTAGCGCCTACAATGAGCAGTTCTTC; cdr3_aa: CASSQGPSAYNEQFF
v_call: TRBV7-2; j_call: TRBJ1-6; d_call: NA; clone_size: NA; cdr3_nt: TGTGCCAGCAGCTTAGGGGGGGTCGGCTATAATTCACCCCTCCACTTT; cdr3_aa: CASSLGGVGYNSPLHF
v_call: TRBV7-6; j_call: TRBJ1-2; d_call: TRBD1; clone_size: NA; cdr3_nt: TGTGCCAGCAGCCCACTCAATTCGGCGTACCCCGGACAGGGTGGCTACACCTTC; cdr3_aa: CASSPLNSAYPGQGGYTF
v_call: TRBV27; j_call: TRBJ1-3; d_call: NA; clone_size: NA; cdr3_nt: TGTGCCAGCAGGACAGGTGGCGGCTCTGGAAACACCATATATTTT; cdr3_aa: CASRTGGGSGNTIYF
v_call: TRBV11-3; j_call: TRBJ2-1; d_call: NA; clone_size: NA; cdr3_nt: TGTGCCAGCCCCCGACTGGGTGCTGATGAGCAGTTCTTC; cdr3_aa: CASPRLGADEQFF
v_call: TRBV18; j_call: TRBJ1-6; d_call: NA; clone_size: NA; cdr3_nt: TGTGCCAGCTCACGCTACGATCGAGGAGGGCCCTCACCCCTCCACTTT; cdr3_aa: CASSRYDRGGPSPLHF
v_call: TRBV2; j_call: TRBJ1-2; d_call: NA; clone_size: NA; cdr3_nt: TGTGCCAGCCCCGAAGGGGCCAGAACGTTTGATTATGGCTACACCTTC; cdr3_aa: CASPEGARTFDYGYTF
v_call: TRBV11-2; j_call: TRBJ1-6; d_call: TRBD1; clone_size: NA; cdr3_nt: TGTGCCAGCAGCTTAGCTTCGCAGGGGGCACCCCTCCACTTT; cdr3_aa: CASSLASQGAPLHF
v_call: TRBV19; j_call: TRBJ2-5; d_call: TRBD2; clone_size: NA; cdr3_nt: TGTGCCAGTAGTGCTAGCGGGCCAGAGACCCAGTACTTC; cdr3_aa: CASSASGPETQYF
v_call: TRBV11-2; j_call: TRBJ1-6; d_call: NA; clone_size: NA; cdr3_nt: TGTGCCAGCAGCTCGCTATCACTGAGCTCCTATAATTCACCCCTCCACTTT; cdr3_aa: CASSSLSLSSYNSPLHF
v_call: TRBV27; j_call: TRBJ2-5; d_call: TRBD1; clone_size: NA; cdr3_nt: TGTGCCAGCAGCACTATCGACAGGGGGCGGTGGGAGACCCAGTACTTC; cdr3_aa: CASSTIDRGRWETQYF
v_call: TRBV5-1; j_call: TRBJ2-1; d_call: TRBD2; clone_size: NA; cdr3_nt: TGCGCCAGCAGGCCACGACTAGCGGGAGTTTACGATGAGCAGTTCTTC; cdr3_aa: CASRPRLAGVYDEQFF
v_call: TRBV5-6; j_call: TRBJ1-2; d_call: NA; clone_size: NA; cdr3_nt: TGTGCCAGCAGCCGCATCCTAGCTAACTATGGCTACACCTTC; cdr3_aa: CASSRILANYGYTF